This paragraph covers one T cell receptor (beta chain) sequence. The trim removed 4 bases at V and 1 base at J, leaving 8 bases unmatched. Germline CDR1 MNHEY, CDR2 SVGAGI. The CDR3 spans 16 residues. The sample is drawn from a study of cytomegalovirus exposure and HLA in healthy donors. The PCR made use of 60 Vbeta and 13 Jbeta primers. TCRdb keeps only in-frame clones here, not all; method: immunoSEQ multiplex PCR. Of approximately 110,000 clones listed, just under 70% were seen once; the top ten hold 5% to 7%. The material sequenced was PBMCs. This receptor was obtained from a woman aged 70-85 years in good health and CMV-seropositive. V is TRBV6-5 and J is TRBJ1-2, with 8 bases lining up with TRBD1. CDR3 in DNA: TGTGCCAGCAGTTCGGACAGGGTAACCTTTAACTATGGCTACACCTTC. Its translation: CASSSDRVTFNYGYTF.